What follows are 20 T cell receptor beta chains derived from one specimen sequenced in a study of blood T cell repertoires in COVID-19. Method: immunoSEQ multiplex PCR; TCRdb's copy keeps in-frame clones and lacks some. There are 250,000 to 300,000 clones in the sample; roughly 91% occur only once, and around 0.98% lies in the top ten. Sequenced: peripheral blood. The receptors here all came from a woman between 40 and 55 years old who had recovered from COVID-19.

As to this clone: Other DNA variants within this sample encode the same CDR3. V gene TRBV7-9 combines with J gene TRBJ1-2; possibly TRBD1 for D (5 bases). There are 14 residues in the CDR3. Germline lookup yields CDR1 SEHNR and CDR2 FQNEAQ (reference sequence). V shed 5 bases and J shed 4 bases, with 14 bases lying between them. The CDR3 bases are TGTGCCAGCAGCCCCGGGGGGGACTTCTATGGCTACACCTTC. Encoded protein: CASSPGGDFYGYTF.

This sequence joins TRBV2 and TRBJ2-3, with a tentative D call TRBD2 (5 bases). The CDR3 extends over 16 amino acids. With 6 bases removed from V and 2 bases from J, the gap between germline ends came to 18 bases. The germline gives CDR1 SNHLY, CDR2 FYNNEI. CDR3 nucleotide sequence: TGTGCCAGCAGGGCCCTAGGACTCCCCAACACAGATACGCAGTATTTT. Its protein is CASRALGLPNTDTQYF.

The J gene is TRBJ1-6, the V gene TRBV19; 7 bases are shared with TRBD1. Germline trimming cut 5 bases from V and 7 bases from J; bases unmatched to any gene: 8. The CDR3 sequence is 15 residues long. The germline gives CDR1 LNHDA, CDR2 SQIVND (reference sequence). The CDR3 coding sequence is TGTGCCAGTAGTCCTACCGGGACAGAGAATTCACCCCTCCACTTT. Translation: CASSPTGTENSPLHF.

V usage is TRBV4-1 and J usage is TRBJ1-2; D is unclear. V dropped 1 base and J dropped 5 bases, with 8 bases sitting between them. CDR3 length equals 13 residues. Germline lookup yields CDR1 MGHRA and CDR2 YSYEKL. The CDR3 is CASSQVSGYGYTF. The CDR3 DNA reads TGCGCCAGCAGCCAAGTATCGGGGTATGGCTACACCTTC.

This clone came up once. The rearrangement uses TRBV4-3 and TRBJ1-4, with D possibly being TRBD1 (5 bases). In germline, CDR1 is LGHNA, CDR2 YSLEER. The CDR3 extends over 16 amino acids. Trimming pared 4 bases from V and 10 bases from J, leaving 22 bases between. CDR3 DNA: TGCGCCAGCAGCCGCACCGGGACTCCTCCGTCGGGAAAACTGTTTTTT. As protein: CASSRTGTPPSGKLFF.

J is TRBJ1-6 and V is TRBV4-2; D call uncertain. Germline V CDR1 and CDR2: LGHNA, YNFKEQ. V dropped 0 bases and J dropped 7 bases, with 13 bases sitting between them. CDR3 length: 16 residues. The CDR3 loop is CASSQDRGLRNSPLHF. CDR3 bases: TGTGCCAGCAGCCAAGATCGAGGGCTGCGCAATTCACCCCTCCACTTT.

This sequence joins TRBV28 and TRBJ2-4, with a tentative D call TRBD2 (6 bases). CDR1 MDHEN and CDR2 SYDVKM come from the germline V gene. This CDR3 is built from 16 residues. V gave up 2 bases and J gave up 5 bases, with 16 bases separating them. The CDR3 DNA is TGTGCCAGCAGTTTAGGTTCTAGCGATATCGAAAACATTCAGTACTTC. Encoded protein: CASSLGSSDIENIQYF.

This sequence joins TRBV12-3 or TRBV12-4 and TRBJ1-2, with TRBD1 identical over 8 bases. J gave up 8 bases and V 3 bases, and 5 bases lay outside the gene matches. The CDR3 is 13 residues long. The CDR3, as DNA: TGTGCCAGCAGTTTGGGTTACAGGGGGGGCTACACCTTC. Its translation is CASSLGYRGGYTF.

This chain links TRBV15 with TRBJ2-1, with TRBD1 identical over 10 bases. The junction had 12 bases not matched to a gene; V was cut back by 5 bases and J by 8 bases. This CDR3 is 16 amino acids long. The germline gives CDR1 LNHNV, CDR2 YYDKDF (reference sequence). The CDR3 sequence is CATSGGVGQGGYEQFF. The CDR3 nucleotides are TGTGCCACCAGCGGAGGGGTCGGACAGGGGGGCTATGAGCAGTTCTTC.

The V call is TRBV19, the J call TRBJ2-7, with 8 bases identical to TRBD1. J lost 4 bases, V lost 3 bases, and 8 bases had no gene match. CDR3 size: 15 residues. CDR1 LNHDA and CDR2 SQIVND come from the germline V gene (reference sequence). Written as DNA, the CDR3 is TGTGCCAGTAGTATGGGGCAGGGGGCTAAGTACGAGCAGTACTTC. Protein: CASSMGQGAKYEQYF. Filled out from reference TRBV19 and TRBJ2-7, the complete variable domain reads DGGITQSPKYLFRKEGQNVTLSCEQNLNHDAMYWYRQDPGQGLRLIYYSQIVNDFQKGDIAEGYSVSREKKESFPLTVTSAQKNPTAFYLCASSMGQGAKYEQYFGPGTRLTVT.

The rearrangement uses TRBV24-1 and TRBJ1-1, with 9 bases identical to TRBD1. The CDR3 is made up of 17 amino acids. Germline V gives CDR1 KGHDR, CDR2 SFDVKD. Trimming removed 4 bases from V and 4 bases from J; junction bases left unmatched: 12. The CDR3, as DNA: TGTGCCACCAGTGAGCGAGGGACAGGGTCTGAGGTCACTGAAGCTTTCTTT. This sequence encodes CATSERGTGSEVTEAFF.

The chain couples TRBV5-4 to TRBJ2-5; 11 bases are a match to TRBD2. Per the germline V gene, CDR1 is SGHNT and CDR2 is YYREEE (reference sequence). The CDR3 consists of 16 residues. The V segment lost 3 bases and the J segment 1 base; nucleotides outside the gene matches: 5. CDR3 loop: CASSSATSGTQETQYF. For the CDR3, the DNA is TGTGCCAGCAGCTCCGCGACTAGCGGGACCCAAGAGACCCAGTACTTC.

The V gene is TRBV10-3, the J gene TRBJ1-1, with 8 bases aligning to TRBD1. This CDR3 is 13 amino acids long. Germline-derived CDR1 and CDR2 are ENHRY and SYGVKD. The J segment lost 1 base and the V segment lost 10 bases, leaving 5 bases of the junction unmatched. The CDR3 spells CATLDRANTEAFF. The CDR3 DNA reads as TGTGCCACCTTGGACAGGGCGAACACTGAAGCTTTCTTT.

The chain uses TRBV11-3 and TRBJ2-1, with 8 bases lining up with TRBD2. The CDR3 has 14 residues. The germline gives CDR1 SGHNT, CDR2 YENEEA. Trimming took 8 bases from V and 0 from J; bases not matched to a gene: 3. The CDR3 coding sequence is TGTGCCAGCGGGGCGGGAGGCTCCTACAATGAGCAGTTCTTC. This translates into CASGAGGSYNEQFF.

This rearrangement joins TRBV5-1 to TRBJ2-1, with 12 positions matching TRBD2. Germline loops: CDR1 SGHRS, CDR2 YFSETQ. J gave up 12 bases and V 4 bases, and 11 bases lay outside the gene matches. The length of the CDR3 is 15 residues. This CDR3 is CASSPEGLAGPLQFF. The DNA of the CDR3 is TGCGCCAGCAGCCCGGAGGGACTAGCGGGCCCCTTGCAGTTCTTC.

The rearrangement uses TRBV7-2 and TRBJ1-1; possible D gene TRBD1, 6 bases. The germline V and J ends were trimmed by 5 bases and 1 base, with 17 bases remaining between them. Germline CDR1 reads SGHTA; CDR2 reads FQGNSA. CDR3 length: 16 amino acids. CDR3 coding DNA: TGTGCCAGCAGCCCCCAACCGAGGACAGCGAACACTGAAGCTTTCTTT. Protein sequence: CASSPQPRTANTEAFF.

J is TRBJ1-2 and V is TRBV6-5, with D tentatively TRBD1 (6 bases). The CDR3 is made up of 16 amino acids. CDR1 MNHEY and CDR2 SVGAGI come from the germline V gene. Between the trimmed V and J ends, which lost 0 bases and 6 bases, there was a span of 17 bases. CDR3 residues: CASSYSVQGSRDGYTF. The CDR3 nucleotides are TGTGCCAGCAGTTACTCGGTCCAGGGGAGTCGGGATGGCTACACCTTC.

The genes are TRBV3-1 (or the pseudogene TRBV3-2) and TRBJ1-2, with 8 bases aligning to TRBD1. The CDR3 consists of 13 residues. Germline CDR1 and CDR2: LGHDT and YNNKEL (reference sequence). V dropped 4 bases and J dropped 8; count of bases not matched to a gene: 6. CDR3 nucleotide sequence: TGTGCCAGCAGCCGGCAGGGGGCGGAGGGCTACACCTTC. Its protein is CASSRQGAEGYTF.

The V call is TRBV6-5, the J call TRBJ1-1, with 7 bases fitting TRBD1. V trimming: 6 bases; J trimming: 0 bases; junction bases outside the gene matches: 4. Germline V gene lookup returns CDR1 MNHEY and CDR2 SVGAGI. The CDR3 contains 14 residues. Written as DNA, the CDR3 is TGTGCCAGCAGAACAGGGGCCCTGAACACTGAAGCTTTCTTT. It yields the protein CASRTGALNTEAFF.

The V call is TRBV25-1, the J call TRBJ1-2; 10 bases line up with TRBD1. Looked up from germline, CDR1 is MGHDK and CDR2 is SYGVNS. This CDR3 has 12 residues. The junction had 4 bases not matched to a gene; V was cut back by 9 bases and J by 6 bases. The CDR3 loop is CASRTGGDGYTF. In DNA, the CDR3 is TGTGCCAGTAGGACAGGGGGGGATGGCTACACCTTC.